This TCR beta chain was sequenced for a study of control samples from healthy donors and cancer patients. The protocol was immunoSEQ multiplex PCR, while the TCRdb copy is restricted to in-frame clones and leaves out a portion. The sample contains 150,000 or so clones, 80% to 95% of which appear only once. The length of the CDR3 is 14 residues. V was clipped by 4 bases and J by 2 bases, with 10 bases between them. Per germline, CDR1 SGDLS and CDR2 YYNGEE. The J gene is TRBJ1-5, the V gene TRBV9; TRBD1 might be the D (5 bases). Sequencing used blood. This receptor was obtained from a woman aged 25-40 years in good health. CDR3 in amino acids: CASSKTAGNQPQHF. The CDR3 nucleotides are TGTGCCAGCAGCAAGACAGCTGGCAATCAGCCCCAGCATTTT.